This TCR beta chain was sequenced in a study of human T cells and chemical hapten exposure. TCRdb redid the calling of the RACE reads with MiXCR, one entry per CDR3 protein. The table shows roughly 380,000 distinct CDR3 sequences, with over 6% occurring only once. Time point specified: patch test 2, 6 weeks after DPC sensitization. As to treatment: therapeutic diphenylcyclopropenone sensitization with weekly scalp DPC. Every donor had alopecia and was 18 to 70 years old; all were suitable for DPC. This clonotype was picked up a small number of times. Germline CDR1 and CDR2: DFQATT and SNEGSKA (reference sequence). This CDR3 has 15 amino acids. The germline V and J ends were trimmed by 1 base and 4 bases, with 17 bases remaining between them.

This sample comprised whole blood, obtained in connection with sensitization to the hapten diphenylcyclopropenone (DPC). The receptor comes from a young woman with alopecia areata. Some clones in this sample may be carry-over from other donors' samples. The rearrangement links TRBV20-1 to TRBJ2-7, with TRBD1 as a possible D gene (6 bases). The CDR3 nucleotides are TGCAGTGCTAGAGCTCAGGGGCGATCGAGGTACGAGCAGTACTTC. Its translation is CSARAQGRSRYEQYF.